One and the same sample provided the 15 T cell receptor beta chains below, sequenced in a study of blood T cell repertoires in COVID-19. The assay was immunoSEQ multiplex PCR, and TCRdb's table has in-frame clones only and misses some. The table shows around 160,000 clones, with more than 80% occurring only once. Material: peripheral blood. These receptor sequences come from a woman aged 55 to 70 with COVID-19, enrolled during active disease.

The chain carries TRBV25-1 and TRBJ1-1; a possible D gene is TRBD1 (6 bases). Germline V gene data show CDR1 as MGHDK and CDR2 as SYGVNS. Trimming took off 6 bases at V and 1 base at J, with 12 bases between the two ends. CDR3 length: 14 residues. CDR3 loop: CASRGAQGNTEAFF. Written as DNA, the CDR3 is TGTGCCAGCAGGGGGGCACAGGGGAACACTGAAGCTTTCTTT.

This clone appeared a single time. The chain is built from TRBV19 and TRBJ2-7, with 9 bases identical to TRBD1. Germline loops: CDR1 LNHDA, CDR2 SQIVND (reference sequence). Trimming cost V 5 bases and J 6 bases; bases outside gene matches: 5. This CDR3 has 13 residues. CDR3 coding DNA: TGTGCCAGTAGTGTGGACAGGGGAGGCGAGCAGTACTTC. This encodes CASSVDRGGEQYF.

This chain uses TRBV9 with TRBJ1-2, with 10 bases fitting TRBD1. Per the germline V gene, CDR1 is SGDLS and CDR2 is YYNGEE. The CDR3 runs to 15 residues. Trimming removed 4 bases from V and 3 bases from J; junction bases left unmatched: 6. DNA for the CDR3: TGTGCCAGCAGCCCCACCGGGACAGGGGACTATGGCTACACCTTC. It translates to CASSPTGTGDYGYTF.

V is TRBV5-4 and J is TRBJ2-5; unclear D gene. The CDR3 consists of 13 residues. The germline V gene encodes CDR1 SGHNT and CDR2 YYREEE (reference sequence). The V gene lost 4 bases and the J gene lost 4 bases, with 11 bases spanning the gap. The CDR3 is CASSPGSAETQYF. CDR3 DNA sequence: TGTGCCAGCAGCCCCGGGTCCGCAGAGACCCAGTACTTC.

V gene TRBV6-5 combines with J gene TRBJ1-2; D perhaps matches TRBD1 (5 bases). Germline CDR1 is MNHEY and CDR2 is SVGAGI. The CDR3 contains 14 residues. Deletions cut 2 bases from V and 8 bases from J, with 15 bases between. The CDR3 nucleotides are TGTGCCAGCAGTTACACGACAGCGACCTACGGCTACACCTTC. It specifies CASSYTTATYGYTF.

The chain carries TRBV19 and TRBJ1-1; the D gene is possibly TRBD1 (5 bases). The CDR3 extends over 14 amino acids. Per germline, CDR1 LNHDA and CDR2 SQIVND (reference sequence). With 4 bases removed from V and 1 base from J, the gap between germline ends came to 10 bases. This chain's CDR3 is CASSTGQANTEAFF. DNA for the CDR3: TGTGCCAGTAGTACCGGACAAGCGAACACTGAAGCTTTCTTT.

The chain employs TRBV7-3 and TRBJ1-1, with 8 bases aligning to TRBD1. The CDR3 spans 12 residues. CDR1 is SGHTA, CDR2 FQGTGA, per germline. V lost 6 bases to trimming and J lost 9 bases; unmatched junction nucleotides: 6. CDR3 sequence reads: CASSSRTGQAFF. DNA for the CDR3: TGTGCCAGCAGTTCCCGGACAGGGCAAGCTTTCTTT.

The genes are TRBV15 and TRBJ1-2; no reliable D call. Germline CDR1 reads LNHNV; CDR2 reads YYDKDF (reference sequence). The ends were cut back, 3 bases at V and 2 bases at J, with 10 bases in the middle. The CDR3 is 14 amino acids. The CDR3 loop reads CATSSSWRNYGYTF. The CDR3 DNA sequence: TGTGCCACCAGCAGTTCCTGGAGGAACTATGGCTACACCTTC. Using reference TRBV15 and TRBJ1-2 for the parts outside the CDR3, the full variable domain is DAMVIQNPRYQVTQFGKPVTLSCSQTLNHNVMYWYQQKSSQAPKLLFHYYDKDFNNEADTPDNFQSRRPNTSFCFLDIRSPGLGDTAMYLCATSSSWRNYGYTFGSGTRLTVV.

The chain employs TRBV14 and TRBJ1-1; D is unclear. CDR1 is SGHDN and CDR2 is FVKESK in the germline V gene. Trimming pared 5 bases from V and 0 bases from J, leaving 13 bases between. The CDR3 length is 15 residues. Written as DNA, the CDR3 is TGTGCCAGCAGCAAAGCCCCCGGGGTGAACACTGAAGCTTTCTTT. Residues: CASSKAPGVNTEAFF.

CDR3 loop: CASSLESGATTYEQYF. The CDR3 DNA follows: TGTGCCAGCAGCTTAGAGTCGGGAGCTACTACCTACGAGCAGTACTTC. The chain has TRBV7-2 and TRBJ2-7, with a weak D call TRBD2 (6 bases). CDR3 length: 16 residues. V was clipped by 1 base and J by 2 bases, with 15 bases between them. Germline CDR1 reads SGHTA; CDR2 reads FQGNSA.

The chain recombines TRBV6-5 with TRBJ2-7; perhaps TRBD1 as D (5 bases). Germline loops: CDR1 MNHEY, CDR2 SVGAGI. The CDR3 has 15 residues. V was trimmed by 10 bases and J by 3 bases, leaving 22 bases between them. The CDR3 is CATQPGTGSYYEQYF. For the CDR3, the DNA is TGTGCCACCCAGCCAGGAACAGGATCATACTACGAGCAGTACTTC.

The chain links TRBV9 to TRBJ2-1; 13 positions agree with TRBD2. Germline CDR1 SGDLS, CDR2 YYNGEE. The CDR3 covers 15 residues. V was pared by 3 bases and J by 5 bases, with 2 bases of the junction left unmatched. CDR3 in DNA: TGTGCCAGCAGCGGTGGACTAGCGGGGGACAATGAGCAGTTCTTC. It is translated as CASSGGLAGDNEQFF.

CDR3 residues: CASSLAQGLGGYTF. In nucleotides, the CDR3 is TGTGCCAGCAGCTTAGCCCAGGGGCTTGGGGGCTACACCTTC. The chain employs TRBV5-8 and TRBJ1-2; a weak D match, TRBD1 (6 bases). The V end was cut by 2 bases, the J end by 8 bases, with 16 bases between. Germline CDR1 is SGHTS and CDR2 is YDEGEE. CDR3 length: 14 residues.

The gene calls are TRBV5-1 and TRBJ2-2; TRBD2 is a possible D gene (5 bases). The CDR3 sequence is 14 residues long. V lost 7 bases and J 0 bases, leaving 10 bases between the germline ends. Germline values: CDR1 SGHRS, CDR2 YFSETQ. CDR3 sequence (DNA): TGCGCCAGCGAGACCGGGACGAACACCGGGGAGCTGTTTTTT. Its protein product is CASETGTNTGELFF.

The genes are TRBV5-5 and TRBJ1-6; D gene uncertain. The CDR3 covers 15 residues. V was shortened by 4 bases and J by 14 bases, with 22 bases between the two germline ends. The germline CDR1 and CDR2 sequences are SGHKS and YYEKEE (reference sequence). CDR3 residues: CASSETRGLVRSLHF. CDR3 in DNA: TGTGCCAGCAGCGAAACCCGTGGCCTAGTGCGATCCCTCCACTTT.